Listed here are 22 T cell receptor beta chains from one sample, sequenced in a study of yellow fever vaccine responses in identical twins. TCRdb reprocessed the RT-PCR reads via MiXCR and lists one record per CDR3 protein. Of several hundred distinct CDR3 sequences in the sample, over 70% are singletons; the top ten hold roughly 41%. This specimen was T cells from blood (PBMCs), unsorted or a sorted subset (not recorded which), taken before or after yellow fever vaccination (not recorded which). These receptors all come from a female donor who received the yellow fever vaccine.

The genes are TRBV11-3 and TRBJ2-2; TRBD1 aligns across 8 bases. The CDR3 runs 15 residues. Trimming took 8 bases from V and 2 from J; bases not matched to a gene: 7. Germline-derived CDR1 and CDR2 are SGHNT and YENEEA. CDR3 DNA sequence: TGTGCCAGCCCGGGACAGGAAGAAAACACCGGGGAGCTGTTTTTT. Translation: CASPGQEENTGELFF.

This clonotype showed up just once. The chain carries TRBV11-1 and TRBJ2-1; 9 bases match TRBD2. There are 16 residues in the CDR3. The germline gives CDR1 SGHAT, CDR2 FQDESV (reference sequence). Losses at the gene ends were 0 bases for V and 9 bases for J; bases not matched to a gene: 9. The CDR3 coding sequence is TGTGCCAGCAGCTTAGCGGTAGCGGGAGTTTATGGTGAGCAGTTCTTC. Encoded protein: CASSLAVAGVYGEQFF. Looking up the rest from reference TRBV11-1 and TRBJ2-1 gives the full variable domain: EAEVAQSPRYKITEKSQAVAFWCDPISGHATLYWYRQILGQGPELLVQFQDESVVDDSQLPKDRFSAERLKGVDSTLKIQPAELGDSAMYLCASSLAVAGVYGEQFFGPGTRLTVL.

The chain carries TRBV29-1 and TRBJ1-1, with a weak D call TRBD1 (6 bases). Trimming removed 6 bases from V and 6 bases from J, with 11 bases in between. The CDR3 loop spans 11 amino acids. CDR1 SQVTM and CDR2 ANQGSEA come from the germline V gene. The CDR3 is CSVPGASEAFF. The CDR3 DNA sequence: TGCAGCGTCCCGGGGGCGTCTGAAGCTTTCTTT. The full variable domain, rest sourced from reference TRBV29-1 and TRBJ1-1, is SAVISQKPSRDICQRGTSLTIQCQVDSQVTMMFWYRQQPGQSLTLIATANQGSEATYESGFVIDKFPISRPNLTFSTLTVSNMSPEDSSIYLCSVPGASEAFFGQGTRLTVV.

The genes are TRBV4-1 and TRBJ1-2, with D perhaps TRBD1 (5 bases). Germline V CDR1 and CDR2: MGHRA, YSYEKL. The CDR3 runs to 15 residues. The V gene lost 0 bases and the J gene lost 4 bases, with 12 bases spanning the gap. The DNA of the CDR3 is TGCGCCAGCAGCCAAGATTGGGGGGGGACCTATGGCTACACCTTC. Its protein is CASSQDWGGTYGYTF.

J is TRBJ1-2 and V is TRBV11-1; D is unresolved. This CDR3 is 13 amino acids long. Germline V CDR1 and CDR2: SGHAT, FQDESV (reference sequence). Trimming took 0 bases from V and 4 from J, leaving 6 bases between them. The CDR3 region is CASSLAELYGYTF. In nucleotides, the CDR3 is TGTGCCAGCAGCTTAGCTGAACTCTATGGCTACACCTTC.

The rearrangement joins TRBV29-1 to TRBJ2-1; 7 nucleotides match TRBD1. This CDR3 has 14 amino acids. Per the germline V gene, CDR1 is SQVTM and CDR2 is ANQGSEA. V lost 6 bases and J lost 5; bases outside the gene matches: 10. The CDR3 region is CSVNPGTANNEQFF. CDR3 nucleotide sequence: TGCAGCGTCAACCCCGGGACAGCGAACAATGAGCAGTTCTTC.

This clonotype is a singleton in its sample. The rearrangement links TRBV30 to TRBJ1-4, with D possibly TRBD1 on 5 matching bases. This CDR3 has 11 residues. The germline V and J ends were trimmed by 8 bases and 10 bases, with 14 bases remaining between them. Germline V gene lookup returns CDR1 GTSNPN and CDR2 SVGIG (reference sequence). The DNA of the CDR3 is TGTGCCCTGGACATGTGGGGAAAACTGTTTTTT. It specifies CALDMWGKLFF.

The chain joins TRBV6-2 or TRBV6-3 to TRBJ1-3, with a weak D call TRBD1 (6 bases). The germline CDR1 and CDR2 sequences are MNHEY and SVGEGT. The CDR3 spans 16 residues. Trimming pared 1 base from V and 0 bases from J, leaving 10 bases between. CDR3 sequence (DNA): TGTGCCAGCAGTTACTGGGACACCTCCTCTGGAAACACCATATATTTT. Encoded protein: CASSYWDTSSGNTIYF.

The V and J genes are TRBV4-1 and TRBJ1-1, with 7 bases fitting TRBD1. Trimming removed 3 bases from V and 6 bases from J; junction bases left unmatched: 1. This CDR3 has 12 amino acids. Germline assignment: CDR1 MGHRA and CDR2 YSYEKL. The CDR3 region is CASSHRGSEAFF. Here the CDR3 DNA reads TGCGCCAGCAGCCACAGGGGGTCTGAAGCTTTCTTT.

The V and J genes are TRBV4-3 and TRBJ2-3, with 10 bases lining up with TRBD2. CDR3 length: 17 amino acids. Trimming cost V 0 bases and J 7 bases; bases outside gene matches: 10. In germline, CDR1 is LGHNA, CDR2 YSLEER. The CDR3 protein is CASSQDIPSGGDHTQYF. The DNA for the CDR3 is TGCGCCAGCAGCCAAGATATTCCTAGCGGGGGAGATCATACGCAGTATTTT.

The V and J genes are TRBV29-1 and TRBJ2-2; no clear D. This CDR3 is 14 amino acids long. Germline loops: CDR1 SQVTM, CDR2 ANQGSEA. The CDR3 here is CSFVAGESTGELFF. CDR3 sequence (DNA): TGCAGTTTTGTAGCCGGAGAGTCCACCGGGGAGCTGTTTTTT.

The rearrangement links TRBV5-1 to TRBJ2-1; 8 positions match TRBD2. The CDR3 runs 16 residues. After removal of 4 bases from V and 6 bases from J, the junction contained 12 bases not matched to a gene. Germline CDR1 reads SGHRS; CDR2 reads YFSETQ. This CDR3 is CASSSYGGAAINEQFF. The CDR3 DNA reads TGCGCCAGCAGCAGTTACGGGGGGGCCGCCATCAATGAGCAGTTCTTC.

The rearrangement joins TRBV11-3 to TRBJ2-7; 11 bases are a match to TRBD2. This CDR3 has 16 residues. Germline values: CDR1 SGHNT, CDR2 YENEEA. J gave up 7 bases and V 5 bases, and 13 bases lay outside the gene matches. DNA for the CDR3: TGTGCCAGCAGCCAGGGATTAGCGGGAGGGTTAGGGGAGCAGTACTTC. It yields the protein CASSQGLAGGLGEQYF.

This rearrangement joins TRBV7-1 to TRBJ2-3; the D gene is possibly TRBD1 (6 bases). TRBV7-1 is an open reading frame, and its role is uncertain. V was cut by 3 bases and J by 1 base, with 11 bases left in between. CDR3 length equals 15 residues. The DNA for the CDR3 is TGTGCCAGCAGCTCCAACGCAGGGGGCACAGATACGCAGTATTTT. Its protein product is CASSSNAGGTDTQYF.

The chain has TRBV12-3 or TRBV12-4 and TRBJ2-1, with TRBD2 identical over 7 bases. The junction had 6 bases not matched to a gene; V was cut back by 2 bases and J by 5 bases. The CDR3 loop spans 15 amino acids. The DNA for the CDR3 is TGTGCCAGCAGTTTAACCAGCGGGGTTAACAATGAGCAGTTCTTC. Translating gives CASSLTSGVNNEQFF.

V usage is TRBV4-1 and J usage is TRBJ1-2; a possible D gene is TRBD1 (5 bases). The V end was cut by 0 bases, the J end by 1 base, with 12 bases between. Looked up from germline, CDR1 is MGHRA and CDR2 is YSYEKL. This CDR3 comprises 16 residues. CDR3 sequence reads: CASSQEDAGLNYGYTF. DNA for the CDR3: TGCGCCAGCAGCCAAGAGGACGCAGGGCTTAACTATGGCTACACCTTC.

The chain carries TRBV9 and TRBJ2-5, with 8 bases aligning to TRBD1. The CDR3 is made up of 16 amino acids. With 3 bases clipped from V and 2 bases from J, the junction kept 9 bases outside the gene matches. Germline loops: CDR1 SGDLS, CDR2 YYNGEE. The CDR3 loop reads CASSDEDRVYQETQYF. DNA of the CDR3: TGTGCCAGCAGCGACGAGGACAGGGTATATCAAGAGACCCAGTACTTC.

V and J are TRBV6-1 and TRBJ2-6, with TRBD1 matching over 8 bases. CDR1 and CDR2 from the germline V gene are MNHNS and SASEGT. Unmatched junction bases numbered 4, after V lost 3 bases and J lost 3 bases. This CDR3 is built from 16 residues. CDR3 region: CASSEAGGDGANVLTF. The CDR3 DNA reads as TGTGCCAGCAGTGAGGCAGGGGGCGATGGGGCCAACGTCCTGACTTTC.

This clonotype is judged large. The rearrangement uses TRBV27 and TRBJ1-1; D not resolved. The V end was cut by 2 bases, the J end by 3 bases, with 7 bases between. The germline V gene has CDR1 MNHEY and CDR2 SMNVEV (reference sequence). The CDR3 runs to 13 residues. CDR3 bases: TGTGCCAGCAGTTTAGAACAGCACACTGAAGCTTTCTTT. Translated, it gives CASSLEQHTEAFF.

V gene TRBV13 combines with J gene TRBJ2-7; D is unresolved. The CDR3 is 11 residues long. V lost 6 bases, J lost 4 bases, and 7 bases lay in between. The germline V gene encodes CDR1 PRHDT and CDR2 FYEKMQ (reference sequence). The DNA of the CDR3 is TGTGCCAGCAGGAGGCTGTACGAGCAGTACTTC. This codes for CASRRLYEQYF.

CDR3 coding DNA: TGCGCCAGCAGTAGAGGCACTGAAGCTTTCTTT. Its translation: CASSRGTEAFF. The chain couples TRBV10-1 to TRBJ1-1; D unclear. Trimming removed 5 bases from V and 4 bases from J, with 5 bases in between. CDR1 and CDR2 from the germline V gene are WNHNN and SYGVQD (reference sequence). CDR3 length: 11 amino acids.

V and J are TRBV7-8 and TRBJ2-2, with 8 positions matching TRBD2. CDR3 length equals 16 residues. V gave up 1 base and J gave up 4 bases; unmatched junction bases: 5. Germline V gives CDR1 SGHVS, CDR2 FQNEAQ. The CDR3, as DNA: TGTGCCAGCAGCTTAGAACTAGCGGTGCTCACCGGGGAGCTGTTTTTT. This encodes CASSLELAVLTGELFF.